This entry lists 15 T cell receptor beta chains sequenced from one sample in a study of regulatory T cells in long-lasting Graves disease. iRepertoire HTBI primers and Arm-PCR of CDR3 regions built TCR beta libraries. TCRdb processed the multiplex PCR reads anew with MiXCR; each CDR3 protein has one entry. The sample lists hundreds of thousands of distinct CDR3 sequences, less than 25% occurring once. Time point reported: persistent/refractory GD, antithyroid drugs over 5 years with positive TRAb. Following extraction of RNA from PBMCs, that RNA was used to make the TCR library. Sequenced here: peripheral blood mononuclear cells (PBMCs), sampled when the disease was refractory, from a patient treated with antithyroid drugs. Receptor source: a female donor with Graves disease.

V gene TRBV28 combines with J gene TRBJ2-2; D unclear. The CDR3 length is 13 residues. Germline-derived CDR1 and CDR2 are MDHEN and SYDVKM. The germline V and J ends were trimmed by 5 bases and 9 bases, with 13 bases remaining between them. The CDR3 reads CASSPEAPRELFF. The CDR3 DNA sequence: TGTGCCAGCAGTCCGGAAGCCCCGAGGGAGCTGTTTTTT.

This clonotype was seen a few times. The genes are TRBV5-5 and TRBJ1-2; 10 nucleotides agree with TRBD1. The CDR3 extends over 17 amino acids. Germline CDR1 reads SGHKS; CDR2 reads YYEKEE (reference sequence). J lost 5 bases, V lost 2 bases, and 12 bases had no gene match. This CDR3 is CASSLAKGQGKGYGYTF. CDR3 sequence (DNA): TGTGCCAGCAGCTTAGCTAAGGGACAGGGGAAAGGGTATGGCTACACCTTC.

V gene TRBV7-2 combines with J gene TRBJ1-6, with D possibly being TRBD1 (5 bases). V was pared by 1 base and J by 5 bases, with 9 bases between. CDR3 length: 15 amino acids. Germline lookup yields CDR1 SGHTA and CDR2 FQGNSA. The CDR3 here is CASSLGQTNNSPLHF. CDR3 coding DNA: TGTGCCAGCAGCTTAGGACAGACGAATAATTCACCCCTCCACTTT. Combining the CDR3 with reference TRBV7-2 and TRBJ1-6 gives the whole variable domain GAGVSQSPSNKVTEKGKDVELRCDPISGHTALYWYRQSLGQGLEFLIYFQGNSAPDKSGLPSDRFSAERTGGSVSTLTIQRTQQEDSAVYLCASSLGQTNNSPLHFGNGTRLTVT.

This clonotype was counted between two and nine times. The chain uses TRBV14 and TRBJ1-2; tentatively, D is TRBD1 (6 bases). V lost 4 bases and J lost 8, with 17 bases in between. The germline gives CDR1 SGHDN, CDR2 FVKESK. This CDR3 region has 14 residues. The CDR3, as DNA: TGTGCCAGCAGCCTCCGGACAGTCTCTCAGGGCTACACCTTC. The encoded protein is CASSLRTVSQGYTF.

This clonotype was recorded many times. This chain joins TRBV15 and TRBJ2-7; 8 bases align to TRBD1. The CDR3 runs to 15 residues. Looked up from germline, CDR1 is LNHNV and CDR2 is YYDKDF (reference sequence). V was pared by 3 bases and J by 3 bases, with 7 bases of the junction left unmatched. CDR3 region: CATSSPRTGNYEQYF. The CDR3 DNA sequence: TGTGCCACCAGCAGCCCCAGGACAGGGAACTACGAGCAGTACTTC.

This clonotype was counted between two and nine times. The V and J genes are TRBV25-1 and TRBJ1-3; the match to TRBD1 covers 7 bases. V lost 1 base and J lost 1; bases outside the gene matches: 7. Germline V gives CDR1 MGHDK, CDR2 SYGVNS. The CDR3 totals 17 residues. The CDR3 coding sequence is TGTGCCAGCAGTGAATGGGCAGGGGGAGCATCTGGAAACACCATATATTTT. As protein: CASSEWAGGASGNTIYF.

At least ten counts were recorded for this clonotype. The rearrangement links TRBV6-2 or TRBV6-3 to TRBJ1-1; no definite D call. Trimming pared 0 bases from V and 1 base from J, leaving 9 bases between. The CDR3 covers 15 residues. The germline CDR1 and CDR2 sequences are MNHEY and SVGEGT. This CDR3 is CASSYSSGGNTEAFF. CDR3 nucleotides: TGTGCCAGCAGTTACTCGAGTGGCGGGAACACTGAAGCTTTCTTT.

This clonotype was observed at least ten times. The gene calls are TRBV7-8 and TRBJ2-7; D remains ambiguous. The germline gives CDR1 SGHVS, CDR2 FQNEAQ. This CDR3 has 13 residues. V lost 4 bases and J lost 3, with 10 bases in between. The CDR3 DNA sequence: TGTGCCAGCAGCTCTTTACAAATCTACGAGCAGTACTTC. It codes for CASSSLQIYEQYF.

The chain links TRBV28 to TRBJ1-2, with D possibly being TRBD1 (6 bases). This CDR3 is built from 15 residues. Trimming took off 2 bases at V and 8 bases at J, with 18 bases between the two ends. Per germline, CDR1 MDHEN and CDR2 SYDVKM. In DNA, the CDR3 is TGTGCCAGCAGTTTACGCGCAGGGGCGATCCGAGGCTACACCTTC. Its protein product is CASSLRAGAIRGYTF.

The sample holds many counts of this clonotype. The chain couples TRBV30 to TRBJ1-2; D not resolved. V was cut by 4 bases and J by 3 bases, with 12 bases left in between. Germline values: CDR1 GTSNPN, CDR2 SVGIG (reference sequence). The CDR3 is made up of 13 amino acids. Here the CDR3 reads CAWKSRAHYGYTF. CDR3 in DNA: TGTGCCTGGAAGAGTCGGGCGCACTATGGCTACACCTTC. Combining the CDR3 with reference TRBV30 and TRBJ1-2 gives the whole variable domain SQTIHQWPATLVQPVGSPLSLECTVEGTSNPNLYWYRQAAGRGLQLLFYSVGIGQISSEVPQNLSASRPQDRQFILSSKKLLLSDSGFYLCAWKSRAHYGYTFGSGTRLTVV.

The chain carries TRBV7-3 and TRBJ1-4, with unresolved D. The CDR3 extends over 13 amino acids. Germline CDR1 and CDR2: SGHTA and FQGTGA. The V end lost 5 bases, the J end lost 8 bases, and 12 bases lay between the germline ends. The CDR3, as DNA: TGTGCCAGCAGCCGAAGCCGAGGAGAAAAACTGTTTTTT. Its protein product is CASSRSRGEKLFF. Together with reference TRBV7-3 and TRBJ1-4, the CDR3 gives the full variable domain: GAGVSQTPSNKVTEKGKYVELRCDPISGHTALYWYRQSLGQGPEFLIYFQGTGAADDSGLPNDRFFAVRPEGSVSTLKIQRTERGDSAVYLCASSRSRGEKLFFGSGTQLSVL.

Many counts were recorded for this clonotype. CDR3 nucleotide sequence: TGTGCCAGCAGCTCCATTGGACTAAACGATGGCTACACCTTC. Amino acids: CASSSIGLNDGYTF. The V call is TRBV6-1, the J call TRBJ1-2; D call uncertain. Germline V gene sequence: CDR1 MNHNS, CDR2 SASEGT. Deletions cut 6 bases from V and 6 bases from J, with 17 bases between. The CDR3 length is 14 residues.

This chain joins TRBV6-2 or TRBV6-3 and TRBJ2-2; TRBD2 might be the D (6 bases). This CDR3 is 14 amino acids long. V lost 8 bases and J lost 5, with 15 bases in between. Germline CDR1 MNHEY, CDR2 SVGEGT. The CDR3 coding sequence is TGTGCCAGCGCCAAGGCGGGGCCTACCGGGGAGCTGTTTTTT. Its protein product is CASAKAGPTGELFF.

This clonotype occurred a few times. The CDR3 spells CASSPTPGGEQYF. The CDR3 DNA is TGTGCCAGCAGCCCTACGCCGGGGGGCGAGCAGTACTTC. The V gene is TRBV9, the J gene TRBJ2-7, with 7 bases that match TRBD2. This CDR3 region has 13 residues. Germline CDR1 is SGDLS and CDR2 is YYNGEE. Losses at the gene ends were 4 bases for V and 6 bases for J; bases not matched to a gene: 7.

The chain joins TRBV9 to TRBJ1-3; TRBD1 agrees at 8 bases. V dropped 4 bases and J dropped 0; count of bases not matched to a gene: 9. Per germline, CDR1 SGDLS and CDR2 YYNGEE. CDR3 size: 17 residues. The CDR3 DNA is TGTGCCAGCAGCCTGTGGGACAGGCTAACCTCTGGAAACACCATATATTTT. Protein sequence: CASSLWDRLTSGNTIYF.